Below are 20 T cell receptor beta chains sequenced from a single sample in a study of T cell responses to AZD1222 COVID-19 vaccine. Produced via immunoSEQ multiplex PCR; TCRdb's table is partial and in-frame only. Counted here are some 99,000 clones, roughly 86% occurring once; the ten biggest clones make up approximately 15%. The sample here was peripheral blood, taken 28 days after the second AZD1222 dose. These receptor sequences come from an adult who received the AZD1222 COVID-19 vaccine.

The V gene is TRBV4-2, the J gene TRBJ2-7; 7 nucleotides align to TRBD2. V gave up 5 bases and J gave up 4 bases; unmatched junction bases: 11. This CDR3 has 15 amino acids. CDR1 and CDR2 from the germline V gene are LGHNA and YNFKEQ. The CDR3 loop reads CASSYGEGARYEQYF. The CDR3 DNA follows: TGTGCCAGCAGCTATGGGGAGGGCGCCCGGTACGAGCAGTACTTC.

The chain joins TRBV19 to TRBJ1-2, with no clear D. V lost 5 bases and J 1 base, leaving 14 bases between the germline ends. Per germline, CDR1 LNHDA and CDR2 SQIVND (reference sequence). The CDR3 runs 15 residues. The CDR3: CASSRRGSVNYGYTF. CDR3 DNA: TGTGCCAGTAGTCGGAGAGGTTCCGTTAACTATGGCTACACCTTC.

The rearrangement joins TRBV10-3 to TRBJ1-3; a possible D gene is TRBD1 (5 bases). The CDR3 covers 14 residues. In germline, CDR1 is ENHRY, CDR2 SYGVKD. Trimming removed 10 bases from V and 0 bases from J, with 13 bases in between. In DNA, the CDR3 is TGTGCCACGGGCCGGGGGATCTCTGGAAACACCATATATTTT. Its translation is CATGRGISGNTIYF.

The chain recombines TRBV28 with TRBJ2-3; D possibly corresponds to TRBD1 (5 bases). CDR1 is MDHEN and CDR2 is SYDVKM in the germline V gene. Trimming removed 7 bases at V and 3 bases at J, with 11 bases between. The CDR3 is 13 residues long. The CDR3 nucleotides are TGTGCCAGCAACCAGGGTGGAACAGATACGCAGTATTTT. Translated, it gives CASNQGGTDTQYF.

The chain employs TRBV6-5 and TRBJ1-4; TRBD1 is a possible D gene (6 bases). Germline assignment: CDR1 MNHEY and CDR2 SVGAGI. This CDR3 is 14 amino acids long. The germline V and J ends were trimmed by 7 bases and 7 bases, with 16 bases remaining between them. CDR3 sequence: CASTLPGQSEKLFF. The DNA for the CDR3 is TGTGCCAGCACGCTACCGGGACAAAGTGAAAAACTGTTTTTT.

This chain links TRBV2 with TRBJ2-1, with 9 bases aligning to TRBD2. The CDR3 is made up of 14 amino acids. Germline loops: CDR1 SNHLY, CDR2 FYNNEI. V lost 4 bases to trimming and J lost 6 bases; unmatched junction nucleotides: 4. CDR3 nucleotides: TGTGCCAGCAGTGGACTAGCGGCCGTCAATGAGCAGTTCTTC. Its translation is CASSGLAAVNEQFF.

The chain uses TRBV3-1 (or the pseudogene TRBV3-2) and TRBJ2-1, with D tentatively TRBD2 (6 bases). The V end was cut by 4 bases, the J end by 0 bases, with 13 bases between. This CDR3 is built from 16 residues. In germline, CDR1 is LGHDT, CDR2 YNNKEL (reference sequence). The CDR3 nucleotides read TGTGCCAGCAGCCGCTGGGACTCCAGCTCCTACAATGAGCAGTTCTTC. Its translation: CASSRWDSSSYNEQFF.

This chain links TRBV14 with TRBJ1-1; D gene ambiguous. This CDR3 contains 13 residues. Germline V gene sequence: CDR1 SGHDN, CDR2 FVKESK. The V gene lost 6 bases and the J gene lost 2 bases, with 10 bases spanning the gap. CDR3 protein: CASREQANTEAFF. DNA for the CDR3: TGTGCCAGCAGGGAACAAGCTAACACTGAAGCTTTCTTT.

The chain carries TRBV19 and TRBJ2-7, with 9 nucleotides matching TRBD2. The V gene end was trimmed by 4 bases and the J gene end by 3 bases; junction bases not matched to a gene: 4. The CDR3 is made up of 14 amino acids. Germline loops: CDR1 LNHDA, CDR2 SQIVND (reference sequence). In DNA form, the CDR3 reads TGTGCCAGTAGTAGAAGGACTAGCGACTACGAGCAGTACTTC. Translated, it gives CASSRRTSDYEQYF.

J is TRBJ2-3 and V is TRBV27; weak D call: TRBD2 (5 bases). V was cut by 4 bases and J by 11 bases, with 13 bases left in between. Looked up from germline, CDR1 is MNHEY and CDR2 is SMNVEV (reference sequence). CDR3 length: 12 amino acids. CDR3 residues: CASSYSQRVQYF. The CDR3 coding sequence is TGTGCCAGCAGTTACTCGCAGAGGGTGCAGTATTTT.

This clone was seen a few times. The genes are TRBV19 and TRBJ2-2; 8 bases fit TRBD2. CDR1 LNHDA and CDR2 SQIVND come from the germline V gene (reference sequence). This CDR3 comprises 14 residues. The V segment lost 5 bases and the J segment 6 bases; nucleotides outside the gene matches: 5. The CDR3 DNA reads TGTGCCAGTAGTCTCGGGACTAGATCCGGGGAGCTGTTTTTT. Protein product: CASSLGTRSGELFF.

The genes are TRBV6-1 and TRBJ1-1, with TRBD1 as a possible D gene (5 bases). The CDR3 totals 19 residues. The germline V and J ends were trimmed by 2 bases and 0 bases, with 22 bases remaining between them. Germline V CDR1 and CDR2: MNHNS, SASEGT. As DNA, the CDR3 is TGTGCCAGCAGTGAATTAATTATGGGCTCCGGAGGGGTGAACACTGAAGCTTTCTTT. Residues: CASSELIMGSGGVNTEAFF.

The rearrangement uses TRBV5-1 and TRBJ1-1; 9 nucleotides agree with TRBD1. Germline CDR1 reads SGHRS; CDR2 reads YFSETQ. This CDR3 has 14 amino acids. Trimming at V came to 2 bases and at J to 4 bases, leaving 3 bases not matched to a gene. CDR3 sequence reads: CASSFRDRVTEAFF. The CDR3 region has the DNA TGCGCCAGCAGCTTCCGGGACAGGGTCACTGAAGCTTTCTTT.

The rearrangement joins TRBV6-5 to TRBJ1-5; D remains ambiguous. CDR3 size: 13 residues. Germline assignment: CDR1 MNHEY and CDR2 SVGAGI. Trimming pared 5 bases from V and 7 bases from J, leaving 12 bases between. In DNA, the CDR3 is TGTGCCAGCAGTATTGAACACAGACAGCCCCAGCATTTT. Its protein product is CASSIEHRQPQHF.

This clone was found a few times. The chain uses TRBV29-1 and TRBJ1-1; D not resolved. Germline-derived CDR1 and CDR2 are SQVTM and ANQGSEA. V gave up 4 bases and J gave up 1 base, with 4 bases separating them. This CDR3 is built from 11 residues. In nucleotides, the CDR3 is TGCAGCGTTGCGTCGAACACTGAAGCTTTCTTT. It codes for CSVASNTEAFF.

The chain recombines TRBV28 with TRBJ1-4; a weak D match, TRBD1 (5 bases). The germline V gene has CDR1 MDHEN and CDR2 SYDVKM. Trimming took off 2 bases at V and 4 bases at J, with 11 bases between the two ends. This CDR3 has 15 amino acids. CDR3 loop: CASSLNGGLNEKLFF. The CDR3, as DNA: TGTGCCAGCAGTTTAAACGGGGGACTTAATGAAAAACTGTTTTTT.

The V call is TRBV15, the J call TRBJ2-3; 11 bases map to TRBD1. The ends lost 1 base at V and 5 bases at J; junction bases unmatched: 5. CDR3 length: 16 amino acids. Germline V CDR1 and CDR2: LNHNV, YYDKDF (reference sequence). CDR3 sequence (DNA): TGTGCCACCAGCAGAGCCCGGGACAGGGGGGGAGATACGCAGTATTTT. Amino acid sequence: CATSRARDRGGDTQYF.

J is TRBJ1-2 and V is TRBV6-2 or TRBV6-3; 9 positions match TRBD1. This CDR3 comprises 14 residues. The germline V gene encodes CDR1 MNHEY and CDR2 SVGEGT. J was trimmed by 6 bases and V by 5 bases; bases with no gene match: 7. This CDR3 reads CASSVQGALNGYTF. DNA of the CDR3: TGTGCCAGCAGTGTACAGGGGGCGCTTAATGGCTACACCTTC.

The chain links TRBV6-6 to TRBJ1-3; D is possibly TRBD1 (6 bases). Germline V gives CDR1 MNHNY, CDR2 SVGAGI (reference sequence). The V gene lost 1 base and the J gene lost 4 bases, with 11 bases spanning the gap. This CDR3 is 15 amino acids long. CDR3 protein: CASSYYGGQGNTIYF. The CDR3 nucleotides read TGTGCCAGCAGTTACTATGGGGGCCAGGGAAACACCATATATTTT.

The chain uses TRBV10-3 and TRBJ2-6; 9 bases are shared with TRBD1. The CDR3 sequence is 18 residues long. Trimming took 4 bases from V and 1 from J; bases not matched to a gene: 8. CDR1 and CDR2 (germline): ENHRY, SYGVKD. The CDR3 region has the DNA TGTGCCATCAGTGGACGGGACAGGGATAGATCTGGGGCCAACGTCCTGACTTTC. Protein: CAISGRDRDRSGANVLTF.